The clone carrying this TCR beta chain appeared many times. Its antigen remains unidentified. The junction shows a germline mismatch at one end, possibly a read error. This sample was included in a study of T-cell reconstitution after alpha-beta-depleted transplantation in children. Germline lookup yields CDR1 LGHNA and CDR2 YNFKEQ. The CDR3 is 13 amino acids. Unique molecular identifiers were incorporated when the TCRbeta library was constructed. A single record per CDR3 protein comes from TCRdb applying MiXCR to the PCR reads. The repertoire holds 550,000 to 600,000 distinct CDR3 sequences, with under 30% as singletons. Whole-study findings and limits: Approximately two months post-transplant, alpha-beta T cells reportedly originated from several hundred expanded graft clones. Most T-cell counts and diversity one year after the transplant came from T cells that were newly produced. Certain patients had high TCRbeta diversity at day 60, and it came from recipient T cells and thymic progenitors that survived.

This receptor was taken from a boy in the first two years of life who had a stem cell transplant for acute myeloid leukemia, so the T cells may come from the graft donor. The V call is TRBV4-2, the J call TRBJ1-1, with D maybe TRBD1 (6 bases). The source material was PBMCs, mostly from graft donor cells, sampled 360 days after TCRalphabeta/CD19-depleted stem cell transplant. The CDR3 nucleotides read TGTGCCAGCAGACAAGACAGGTACCAGCAAGCTTTCTTT. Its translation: CASRQDRYQQAFF.